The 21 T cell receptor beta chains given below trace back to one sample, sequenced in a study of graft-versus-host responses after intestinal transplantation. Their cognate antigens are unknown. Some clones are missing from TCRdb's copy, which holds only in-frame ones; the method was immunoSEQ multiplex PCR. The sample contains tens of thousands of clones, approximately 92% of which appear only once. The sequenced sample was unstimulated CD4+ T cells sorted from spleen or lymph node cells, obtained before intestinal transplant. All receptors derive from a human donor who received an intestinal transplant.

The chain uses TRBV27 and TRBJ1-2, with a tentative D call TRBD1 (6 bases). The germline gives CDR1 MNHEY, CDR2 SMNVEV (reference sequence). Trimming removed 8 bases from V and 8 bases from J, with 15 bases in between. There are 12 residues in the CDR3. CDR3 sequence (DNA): TGTGCCAGCGGACGGACAGCTCAAGGCTACACCTTC. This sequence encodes CASGRTAQGYTF.

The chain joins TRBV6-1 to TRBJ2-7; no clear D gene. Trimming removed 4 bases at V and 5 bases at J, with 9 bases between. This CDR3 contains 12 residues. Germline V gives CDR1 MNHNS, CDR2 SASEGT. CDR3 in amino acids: CASSARVDEQYF. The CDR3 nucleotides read TGTGCCAGCAGTGCCCGTGTAGACGAGCAGTACTTC.

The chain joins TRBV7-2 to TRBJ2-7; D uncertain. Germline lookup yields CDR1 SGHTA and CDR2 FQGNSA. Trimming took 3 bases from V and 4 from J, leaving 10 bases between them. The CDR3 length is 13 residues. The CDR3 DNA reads TGTGCCAGCAGCTTCGACGCTAAATACGAGCAGTACTTC. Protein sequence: CASSFDAKYEQYF.

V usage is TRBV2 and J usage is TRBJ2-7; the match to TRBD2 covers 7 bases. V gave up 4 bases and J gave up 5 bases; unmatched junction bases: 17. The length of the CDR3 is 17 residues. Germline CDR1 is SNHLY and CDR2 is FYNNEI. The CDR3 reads CASSAPPPLAGAHEQYF. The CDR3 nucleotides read TGTGCCAGCAGTGCTCCCCCCCCACTCGCGGGAGCCCACGAGCAGTACTTC.

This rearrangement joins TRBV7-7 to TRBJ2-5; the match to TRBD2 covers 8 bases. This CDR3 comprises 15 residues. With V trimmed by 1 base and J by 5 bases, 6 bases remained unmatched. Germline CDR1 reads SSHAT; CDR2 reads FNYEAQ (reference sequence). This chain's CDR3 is CASSLVSGRSETQYF. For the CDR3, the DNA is TGTGCCAGCAGCTTAGTGAGCGGGAGATCGGAGACCCAGTACTTC.

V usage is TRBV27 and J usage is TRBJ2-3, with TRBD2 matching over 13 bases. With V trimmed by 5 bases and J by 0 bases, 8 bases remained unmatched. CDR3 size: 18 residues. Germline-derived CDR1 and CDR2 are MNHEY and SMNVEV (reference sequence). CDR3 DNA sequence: TGTGCCAGCAGTCTTGGGGGACTAGCGGGGCCAAGCACAGATACGCAGTATTTT. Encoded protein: CASSLGGLAGPSTDTQYF.

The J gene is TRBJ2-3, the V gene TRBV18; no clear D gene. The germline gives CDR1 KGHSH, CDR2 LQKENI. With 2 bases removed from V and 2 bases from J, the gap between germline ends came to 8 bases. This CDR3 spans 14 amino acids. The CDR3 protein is CASSPNSHTDTQYF. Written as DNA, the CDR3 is TGTGCCAGCTCACCAAATTCACACACAGATACGCAGTATTTT.

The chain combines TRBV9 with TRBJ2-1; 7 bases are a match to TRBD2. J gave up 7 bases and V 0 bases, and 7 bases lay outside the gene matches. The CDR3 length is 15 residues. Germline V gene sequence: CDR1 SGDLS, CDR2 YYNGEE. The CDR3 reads CASSVAAGAGNEQFF. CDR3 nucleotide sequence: TGTGCCAGCAGCGTAGCTGCGGGAGCGGGGAATGAGCAGTTCTTC.

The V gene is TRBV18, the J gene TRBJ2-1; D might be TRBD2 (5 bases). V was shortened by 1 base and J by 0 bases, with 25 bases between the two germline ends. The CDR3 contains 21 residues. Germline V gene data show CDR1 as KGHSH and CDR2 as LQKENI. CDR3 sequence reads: CASSPRLPARVSQSSYNEQFF. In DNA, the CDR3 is TGTGCCAGCTCACCACGTCTACCCGCGCGGGTCTCTCAAAGCTCCTACAATGAGCAGTTCTTC.

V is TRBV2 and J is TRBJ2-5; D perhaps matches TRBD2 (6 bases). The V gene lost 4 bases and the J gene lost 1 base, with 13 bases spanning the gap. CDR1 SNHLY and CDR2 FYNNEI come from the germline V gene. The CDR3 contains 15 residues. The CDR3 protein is CASSGAGISQETQYF. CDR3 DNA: TGTGCCAGCAGTGGTGCGGGGATATCCCAAGAGACCCAGTACTTC.

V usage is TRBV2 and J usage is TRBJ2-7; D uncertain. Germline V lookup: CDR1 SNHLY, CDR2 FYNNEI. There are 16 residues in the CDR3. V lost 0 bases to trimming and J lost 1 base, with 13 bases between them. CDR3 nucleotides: TGTGCCAGCAGTGAAGCGCAGTTTGCGGATTCCTACGAGCAGTACTTC. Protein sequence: CASSEAQFADSYEQYF.

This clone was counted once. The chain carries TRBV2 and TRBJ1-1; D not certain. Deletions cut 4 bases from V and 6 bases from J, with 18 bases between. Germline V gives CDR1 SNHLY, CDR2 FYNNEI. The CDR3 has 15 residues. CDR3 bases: TGTGCCAGCAGTGGGATTTTTCTGAGGTATGCTGAAGCTTTCTTT. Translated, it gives CASSGIFLRYAEAFF. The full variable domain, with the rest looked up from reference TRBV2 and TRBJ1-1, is EPEVTQTPSHQVTQMGQEVILRCVPISNHLYFYWYRQILGQKVEFLVSFYNNEISEKSEIFDDQFSVERPDGSNFTLKIRSTKLEDSAMYFCASSGIFLRYAEAFFGQGTRLTVV.

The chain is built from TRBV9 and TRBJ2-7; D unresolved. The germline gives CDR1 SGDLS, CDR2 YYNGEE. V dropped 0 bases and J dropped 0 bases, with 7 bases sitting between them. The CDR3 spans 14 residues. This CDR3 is CASSVAQSSYEQYF. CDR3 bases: TGTGCCAGCAGCGTAGCTCAGAGCTCCTACGAGCAGTACTTC.

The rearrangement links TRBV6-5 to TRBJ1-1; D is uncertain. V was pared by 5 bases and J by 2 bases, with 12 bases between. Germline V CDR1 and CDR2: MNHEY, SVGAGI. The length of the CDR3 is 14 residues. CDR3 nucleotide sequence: TGTGCCAGCAGTCGTCACGGACCAAACACTGAAGCTTTCTTT. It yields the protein CASSRHGPNTEAFF.

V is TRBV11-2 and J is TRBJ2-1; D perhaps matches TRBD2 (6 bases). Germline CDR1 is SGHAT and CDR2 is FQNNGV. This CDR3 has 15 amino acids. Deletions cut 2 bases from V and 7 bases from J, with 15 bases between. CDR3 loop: CASSLRRDLVNEQFF. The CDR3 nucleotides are TGTGCCAGCAGCTTAAGGCGGGATTTGGTTAATGAGCAGTTCTTC.

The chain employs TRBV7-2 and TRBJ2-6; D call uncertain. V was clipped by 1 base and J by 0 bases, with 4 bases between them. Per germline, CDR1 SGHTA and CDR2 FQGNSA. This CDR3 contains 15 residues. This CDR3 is CASSLVGSGANVLTF. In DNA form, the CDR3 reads TGTGCCAGCAGCTTAGTAGGCTCTGGGGCCAACGTCCTGACTTTC.

The DNA of the CDR3 is TGTGCCAGCAGCTTACAGGGTCAGCTGAACACTGAAGCTTTCTTT. Translating it yields CASSLQGQLNTEAFF. The rearrangement links TRBV5-5 to TRBJ1-1; a weak D match, TRBD1 (6 bases). Germline loops: CDR1 SGHKS, CDR2 YYEKEE (reference sequence). There are 15 residues in the CDR3. V was trimmed by 2 bases and J by 0 bases, leaving 11 bases between them.

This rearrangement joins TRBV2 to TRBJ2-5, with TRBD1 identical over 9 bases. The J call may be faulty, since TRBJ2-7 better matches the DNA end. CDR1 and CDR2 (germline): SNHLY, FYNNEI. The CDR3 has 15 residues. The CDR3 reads CASSSPGQGSYEQYF. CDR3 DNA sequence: TGTGCCAGCAGTTCGCCGGGACAGGGATCCTACGAGCAGTACTTC.

The CDR3 sequence is CASSPGGRGVLGTEAFF. The CDR3 nucleotides read TGTGCCAGCTCACCCGGGGGGCGAGGGGTTTTGGGCACTGAAGCTTTCTTT. The J gene is TRBJ1-1, the V gene TRBV18; tentatively, D is TRBD1 (6 bases). Per germline, CDR1 KGHSH and CDR2 LQKENI. This CDR3 is built from 17 residues. V was shortened by 3 bases and J by 4 bases, with 21 bases between the two germline ends.

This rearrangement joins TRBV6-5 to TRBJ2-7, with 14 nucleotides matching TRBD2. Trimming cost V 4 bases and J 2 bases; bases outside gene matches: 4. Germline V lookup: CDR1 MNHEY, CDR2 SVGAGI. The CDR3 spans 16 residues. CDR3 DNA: TGTGCCAGCAGTTCCATGACTAGCGGGAGGGCCTACGAGCAGTACTTC. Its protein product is CASSSMTSGRAYEQYF.

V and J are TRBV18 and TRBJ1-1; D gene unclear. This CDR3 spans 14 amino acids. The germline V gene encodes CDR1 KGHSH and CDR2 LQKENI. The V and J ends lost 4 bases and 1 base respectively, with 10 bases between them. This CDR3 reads CASSLDLKNTEAFF. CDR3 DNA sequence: TGTGCCAGCTCACTGGACTTAAAGAACACTGAAGCTTTCTTT.